This TCR beta chain was recovered during a study of T-cell reconstitution after alpha-beta-depleted transplantation in children. Study-level points and caveats: It was newly produced T cells that mostly accounted for T-cell counts and diversity one year after transplant.

Germline loops: CDR1 LNHDA, CDR2 SQIVND (reference sequence). The V gene end was trimmed by 4 bases and the J gene end by 5 bases; junction bases not matched to a gene: 10. CDR3 size: 16 residues. On this clonotype: The antigen remains undetermined.

The TCRbeta library incorporated unique molecular identifiers. TCRdb re-derived calls from the PCR reads in MiXCR, one entry per CDR3 protein. The sample carries hundreds of thousands of distinct CDR3 sequences, roughly a tenth recorded once. V gene TRBV19 combines with J gene TRBJ2-7; 11 bases match TRBD2. The receptor comes from a child younger than 10 with inherited bone marrow failure, due to receive a stem cell transplant. The specimen was PBMCs, collected before TCRalphabeta/CD19-depleted stem cell transplant. CDR3 sequence reads: CASSTLRLAGFDEQYF. CDR3 sequence (DNA): TGTGCCAGTAGTACCCTCAGACTAGCGGGATTCGACGAGCAGTACTTC.